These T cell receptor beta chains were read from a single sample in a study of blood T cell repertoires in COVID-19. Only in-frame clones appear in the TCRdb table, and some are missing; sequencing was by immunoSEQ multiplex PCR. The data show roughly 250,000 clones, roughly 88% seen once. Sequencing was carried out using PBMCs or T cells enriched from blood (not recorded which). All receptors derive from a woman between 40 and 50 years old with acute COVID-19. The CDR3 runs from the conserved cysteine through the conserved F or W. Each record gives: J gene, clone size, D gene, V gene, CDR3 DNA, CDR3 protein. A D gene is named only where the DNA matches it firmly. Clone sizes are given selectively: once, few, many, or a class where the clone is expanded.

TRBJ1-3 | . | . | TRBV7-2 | TGTGCCAGCAGCTCCGGGTCAACGGCCTCTGGAAACACCATATATTTT | CASSSGSTASGNTIYF
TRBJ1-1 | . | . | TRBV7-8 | TGTGCCAGCAGCTTCCGCCGCGGGCGGAACACTGAAGCTTTCTTT | CASSFRRGRNTEAFF
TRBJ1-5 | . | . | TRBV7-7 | TGTGCTAGCAGCTTAGCGAGGGAGATGAAACGACAGCCCCAGCATTTT | CASSLAREMKRQPQHF
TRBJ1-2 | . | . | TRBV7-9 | TGTGCCAGCAGCTTAGACACAGGGACTGGCTACACCTTC | CASSLDTGTGYTF
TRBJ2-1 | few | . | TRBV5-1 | TGCGCCAGCAGCCCGGGGGTGGGAGTCGGATCCTACAATGAGCAGTTCTTC | CASSPGVGVGSYNEQFF
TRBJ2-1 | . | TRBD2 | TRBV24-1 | TGTGCCACCAGTGACCCCAGCGGGAGGCGCTACAATGAGCAGTTCTTC | CATSDPSGRRYNEQFF
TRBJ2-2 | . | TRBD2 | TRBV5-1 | TGCGCCAGCAGCCCCGGGGCAGCGGGGAGCAACACCGGGGAGCTGTTTTTT | CASSPGAAGSNTGELFF
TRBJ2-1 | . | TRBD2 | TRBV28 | TGTGCCAGCAGTTTATTTGACGGGAGGGGCTCCTACAATGAGCAGTTCTTC | CASSLFDGRGSYNEQFF
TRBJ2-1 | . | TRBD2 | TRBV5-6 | TGTGCCAGCAGCACACTCACTAGCGGGTCCTACAATGAGCAGTTCTTC | CASSTLTSGSYNEQFF
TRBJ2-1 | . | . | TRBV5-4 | TGTGCCAGCAGCTTCCAGGGGTCGGATGAGCAGTTCTTC | CASSFQGSDEQFF
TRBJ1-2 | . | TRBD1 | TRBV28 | TGTGCCAGCAAGCAGGGGGGCGGGCATGGCTACACCTTC | CASKQGGGHGYTF
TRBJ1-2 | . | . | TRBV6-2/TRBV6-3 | TGTGCCAGCAGTTTCGGTTCGGTGGGCTACACCTTC | CASSFGSVGYTF
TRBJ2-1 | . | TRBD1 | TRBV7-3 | TGTGCCAGCAGCGCGACCGGGACAGGGGCGAGCGATGAGCAGTTCTTC | CASSATGTGASDEQFF
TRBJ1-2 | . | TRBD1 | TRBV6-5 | TGTGCCAGCAGTCCACAGGGGTATGGCTACACCTTC | CASSPQGYGYTF
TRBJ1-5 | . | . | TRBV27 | TGTGCCAGCAGGCCCGAGGGAGGTCAGCCCCAGCATTTT | CASRPEGGQPQHF
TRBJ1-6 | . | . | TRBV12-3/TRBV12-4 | TGTGCCAGCAGTCGGGATAATTCACCCCTCCACTTT | CASSRDNSPLHF
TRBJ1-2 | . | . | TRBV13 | TGTGCCAGCAGCCGAGAACTTTCTAGCTACACCTTC | CASSRELSSYTF
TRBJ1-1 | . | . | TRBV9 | TGTGCCAGCAGCCCCCTTGGAGGGAACGATATGAACACTGAAGCTTTCTTT | CASSPLGGNDMNTEAFF
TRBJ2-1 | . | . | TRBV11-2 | TGTGCCAGCCTAACTACTTTCAATGAGCAGTTCTTC | CASLTTFNEQFF
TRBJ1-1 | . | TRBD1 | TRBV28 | TGTGCCAGCACCCCGGGACAGGTGAACACTGAAGCTTTCTTT | CASTPGQVNTEAFF
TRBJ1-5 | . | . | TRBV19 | TGTGCCAGTAGTATATTAGAAGGGAGGACTCAGCCCCAGCATTTT | CASSILEGRTQPQHF
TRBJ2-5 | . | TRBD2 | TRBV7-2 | TGTGCCAGCAGCCTCCTAGCGGGAGGAGAGACCCAGTACTTC | CASSLLAGGETQYF
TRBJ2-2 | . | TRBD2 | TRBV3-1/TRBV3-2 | TGTGCCAGCACCACAGCCGGGAGGGCCTGGAACACCGGGGAGCTGTTTTTT | CASTTAGRAWNTGELFF
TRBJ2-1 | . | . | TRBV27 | TGTGCCAGCAGTTTAGCTAAGAGCTCCTACAATGAGCAGTTCTTC | CASSLAKSSYNEQFF
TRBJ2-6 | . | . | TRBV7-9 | TGTGCCAGCAGCTCCCGCGGGGGCTCCACGTCTGGGGCCAACGTCCTGACTTTC | CASSSRGGSTSGANVLTF
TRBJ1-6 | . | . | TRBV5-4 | TGTGCCAGCAGCTTGGATCGAGTGAATTCACCCCTCCACTTT | CASSLDRVNSPLHF
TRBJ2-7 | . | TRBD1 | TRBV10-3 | TGTGCCATCAGTCGGCAGGGGGCGTACGAGCAGTACTTC | CAISRQGAYEQYF
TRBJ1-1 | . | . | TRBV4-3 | TGCGCCAGCAGCCAGGCGAACACTGAAGCTTTCTTT | CASSQANTEAFF
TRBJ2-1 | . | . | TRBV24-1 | TGTGCCACCAGTGATTTGTTCCAACGGGACAGGTTTGGACTAGCCTACAATGAGCAGTTCTTC | CATSDLFQRDRFGLAYNEQFF
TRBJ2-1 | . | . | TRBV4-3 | TGCGCCAGCAGCCCAACTTTAATCTCCTACAATGAGCAGTTCTTC | CASSPTLISYNEQFF
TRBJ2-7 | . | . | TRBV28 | TGTGCCAGCACCCACGACACAATCTACGAGCAGTACTTC | CASTHDTIYEQYF
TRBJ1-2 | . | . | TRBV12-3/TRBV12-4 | TGTGCCAGCAGTTTATCGGGTGGCGGCTACACCTTC | CASSLSGGGYTF
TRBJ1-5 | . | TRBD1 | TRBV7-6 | TGTGCCAGCAGCTTAGGACAGGGTCAGCCCCAGCATTTT | CASSLGQGQPQHF
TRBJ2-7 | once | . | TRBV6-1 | TGTGCCAGCAGTGAACTGAGCGCGGGGCAGTACTTC | CASSELSAGQYF
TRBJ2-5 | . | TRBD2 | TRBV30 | TGTGCCTCGACTAGCGGAGGCCAAGAGACCCAGTACTTC | CASTSGGQETQYF
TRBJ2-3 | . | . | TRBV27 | TGTGCCAGCAGTTTGTCTAGTAGCACAGATACGCAGTATTTT | CASSLSSSTDTQYF
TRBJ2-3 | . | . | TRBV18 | TGTGCCAGCTCACCCGCAGGGGATAGCACAGATACGCAGTATTTT | CASSPAGDSTDTQYF
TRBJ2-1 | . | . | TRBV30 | TGTGCCTGGAGTTTAAATGAGCAGTTCTTC | CAWSLNEQFF
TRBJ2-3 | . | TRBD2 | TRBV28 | TGTGCCAGCAGTTCCGGGGGGGCTAGCACAGATACGCAGTATTTT | CASSSGGASTDTQYF
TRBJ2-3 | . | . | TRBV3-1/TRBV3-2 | TGTGCCAGCAGCCGAGGTAGTCCCAGCACAGATACGCAGTATTTT | CASSRGSPSTDTQYF
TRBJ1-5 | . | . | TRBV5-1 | TGCGCCAGCAGCTTGGTGGGGGCGGGTCAGCCCCAGCATTTT | CASSLVGAGQPQHF
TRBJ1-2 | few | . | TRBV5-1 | TGCGCCAGCAGCTTGTCGTTGCAGGACTATGGCTACACCTTC | CASSLSLQDYGYTF
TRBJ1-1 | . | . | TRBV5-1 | TGCGCCAGCAGCTCCTCAGGGGCAGGCACTGAAGCTTTCTTT | CASSSSGAGTEAFF
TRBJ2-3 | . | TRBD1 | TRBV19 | TGTGCCAGTAGTGCCCCGGGACAGAGCACAGATACGCAGTATTTT | CASSAPGQSTDTQYF
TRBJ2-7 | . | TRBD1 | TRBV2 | TGTGCCAGCTGGGGGGACAGGGGAAGCGAGCAGTACTTC | CASWGDRGSEQYF
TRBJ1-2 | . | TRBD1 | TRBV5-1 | TGCGCCAGCAGCTTGTGGACAGGGAGTGGCTATGGCTACACCTTC | CASSLWTGSGYGYTF